A single TCR beta chain is shown here with its context. The data stem from a study of T cell changes during pregnancy in multiple sclerosis. Profiled with immunoSEQ multiplex PCR; TCRdb holds only in-frame clones, not every one. Among over 60,000 clones, around 96% were seen once, and the ten largest hold about 2.3%. Trimming at V came to 0 bases and at J to 7 bases, leaving 10 bases not matched to a gene. Germline values: CDR1 SGDLS, CDR2 YYNGEE. This CDR3 comprises 15 residues. Sequenced here: CD8+ T cells from peripheral blood mononuclear cells, sampled after pregnancy. The source is a female donor with multiple sclerosis, enrolled in a pregnancy study. The chain employs TRBV9 and TRBJ2-7; TRBD2 aligns across 7 bases. CDR3 DNA: TGTGCCAGCAGCGTAGGGGGGGGAGGGCCGAAGGAGCAGTACTTC. Translating it yields CASSVGGGGPKEQYF.